The 18 T cell receptor beta chains presented below share a single source sample, sequenced in a study of blood T cell repertoires in COVID-19 (dated by TCRdb to the early 2020s). The library was generated by the immunoSEQ multiplex PCR assay. This immuneACCESS table, as held by TCRdb, lists in-frame sequences with V and J called but not all clones. Of the missing ones, under half trace to an unresolved V gene in checked studies; the others have no known cause. The sample table contains about 130,000 clones; only one count was recorded for more than 75% of them. 4% to 5% of the sample is taken by the ten largest. Sequencing was performed on peripheral blood. Source of these receptors: a man aged 60-69 years with COVID-19, enrolled during active disease.

The J gene is TRBJ2-1, the V gene TRBV6-2 or TRBV6-3; 7 positions agree with TRBD1. V shed 6 bases and J 10 bases; nucleotides not matched to a gene: 12. The CDR3 is made up of 14 amino acids. Germline values: CDR1 MNHEY, CDR2 SVGEGT. CDR3 nucleotide sequence: TGTGCCAGCAGCCGGGACAGTACTCGGCCCGAGCAGTTCTTC. Translated, it gives CASSRDSTRPEQFF.

V gene TRBV30 combines with J gene TRBJ2-1; weak D call: TRBD1 (6 bases). The CDR3 is 13 amino acids. V was shortened by 2 bases and J by 4 bases, with 9 bases between the two germline ends. Per germline, CDR1 GTSNPN and CDR2 SVGIG (reference sequence). The CDR3 is CAWSTGSYNEQFF. Written as DNA, the CDR3 is TGTGCCTGGAGTACAGGGTCTTACAATGAGCAGTTCTTC.

The genes are TRBV4-2 and TRBJ1-5; D might be TRBD1 (5 bases). The CDR3 consists of 16 residues. Germline values: CDR1 LGHNA, CDR2 YNFKEQ. Trimming removed 4 bases from V and 0 bases from J, with 13 bases in between. CDR3 nucleotide sequence: TGTGCCAGCAGCCTTGAGCGGGGGGTTAGCAATCAGCCCCAGCATTTT. It is translated as CASSLERGVSNQPQHF.

CDR3 sequence: CSVEKSISGTEAFF. The CDR3 DNA reads TGCAGCGTTGAGAAGAGTATAAGCGGCACTGAAGCTTTCTTT. V and J are TRBV29-1 and TRBJ1-1; the D is unclear. Germline V gene data show CDR1 as SQVTM and CDR2 as ANQGSEA. V shed 3 bases and J shed 4 bases, with 15 bases lying between them. This CDR3 spans 14 amino acids.

The chain is built from TRBV5-1 and TRBJ2-2, with D maybe TRBD1 (6 bases). The CDR3 is made up of 15 amino acids. Germline-derived CDR1 and CDR2 are SGHRS and YFSETQ. V lost 0 bases, J lost 3 bases, and 9 bases lay in between. CDR3 DNA: TGCGCCAGCAGCTTGGAACAGGGCGACACCGGGGAGCTGTTTTTT. Translating it yields CASSLEQGDTGELFF.

The chain uses TRBV7-9 and TRBJ1-5; TRBD1 matches at 7 bases. Germline trimming cut 3 bases from V and 7 bases from J; bases unmatched to any gene: 6. This CDR3 region has 14 residues. Germline V gene data show CDR1 as SEHNR and CDR2 as FQNEAQ (reference sequence). CDR3 nucleotides: TGTGCCAGCAGCTTCACAGGGGAGAGCCAGCCCCAGCATTTT. It yields the protein CASSFTGESQPQHF.

The chain links TRBV28 to TRBJ2-1; TRBD2 matches at 9 bases. The germline gives CDR1 MDHEN, CDR2 SYDVKM. Germline trimming cut 7 bases from V and 9 bases from J; bases unmatched to any gene: 10. The CDR3 contains 14 residues. CDR3 amino acids: CASIATSGHGEQFF. The CDR3 DNA sequence: TGTGCCAGCATTGCGACTAGCGGTCACGGTGAGCAGTTCTTC.

The chain couples TRBV5-5 to TRBJ1-2; D gene unclear. Germline V gene lookup returns CDR1 SGHKS and CDR2 YYEKEE (reference sequence). This CDR3 has 13 residues. The V gene lost 1 base and the J gene lost 4 bases, with 8 bases spanning the gap. CDR3 in amino acids: CASSLPVSYGYTF. The CDR3 coding sequence is TGTGCCAGCAGCTTGCCCGTGTCCTATGGCTACACCTTC.

V is TRBV7-9 and J is TRBJ2-1; TRBD1 is a possible D gene (6 bases). Germline V gene lookup returns CDR1 SEHNR and CDR2 FQNEAQ (reference sequence). The CDR3 runs 13 residues. V was shortened by 10 bases and J by 8 bases, with 18 bases between the two germline ends. CDR3 DNA: TGTGCCATAGGGGGACCGTATAGCGATGAGCAGTTCTTC. Its translation is CAIGGPYSDEQFF.

As concerns this clone: A read error may produce the germline difference seen at one junction end. J is TRBJ1-3 and V is TRBV27; D uncertain. The CDR3 sequence is 13 residues long. Germline CDR1 and CDR2: MNHEY and SMNVEV (reference sequence). CDR3 nucleotides: TGTGCCAGCAGTCTATCCCCAGGAAACACCATATATTTT. Translated: CASSLSPGNTIYF.

This chain connects TRBV12-3 or TRBV12-4 to TRBJ1-1; D not certain. Trimming stripped 5 bases from V and 6 bases from J, with 13 bases between. The CDR3 spans 13 residues. DNA of the CDR3: TGTGCCAGCAGTAGAGGATCTCTCTCTGAAGCTTTCTTT. Its protein is CASSRGSLSEAFF.

CDR3 residues: CASSLVGLGFRLGEQYF. The CDR3 nucleotides are TGTGCCAGCAGTTTAGTGGGACTAGGGTTTCGGTTGGGCGAGCAGTACTTC. This chain connects TRBV27 to TRBJ2-7; the match to TRBD2 covers 8 bases. Germline assignment: CDR1 MNHEY and CDR2 SMNVEV (reference sequence). The CDR3 runs 17 residues. V dropped 2 bases and J dropped 6; count of bases not matched to a gene: 15.

This clone is a singleton in its sample. The chain employs TRBV5-1 and TRBJ2-3; 11 bases are a match to TRBD2. The CDR3 is 17 residues long. Germline values: CDR1 SGHRS, CDR2 YFSETQ. Losses at the gene ends were 0 bases for V and 0 bases for J; bases not matched to a gene: 3. The CDR3 bases are TGCGCCAGCAGCTTGGGGGGACTAGCGGCTAGCACAGATACGCAGTATTTT. Its translation is CASSLGGLAASTDTQYF.

V usage is TRBV21-1 and J usage is TRBJ2-3; the table names TRBD1, a call not compared with the DNA. TRBV21-1 is a recognized pseudogene. The CDR3 is 15 residues long. CDR3 bases: TGTGCCAGCAGCAATAAGGGGGTTGGCACAGATACGCAGTATTTT. It translates to CASSNKGVGTDTQYF.

The V and J genes are TRBV11-1 and TRBJ2-1; TRBD1 might be the D (6 bases). Deletions cut 6 bases from V and 5 bases from J, with 17 bases between. The CDR3 contains 15 residues. Looked up from germline, CDR1 is SGHAT and CDR2 is FQDESV (reference sequence). CDR3 sequence (DNA): TGTGCCAGCAGACCTAACAGGGTTATCAACAATGAGCAGTTCTTC. Its translation: CASRPNRVINNEQFF.

The chain carries TRBV5-1 and TRBJ2-2; 14 bases are shared with TRBD2. The CDR3 consists of 19 residues. Germline trimming cut 4 bases from V and 6 bases from J; bases unmatched to any gene: 14. Germline assignment: CDR1 SGHRS and CDR2 YFSETQ. CDR3 sequence reads: CASSGGTSGRSQEAGELFF. CDR3 sequence (DNA): TGCGCCAGCAGCGGCGGGACTAGCGGGAGAAGTCAAGAGGCCGGGGAGCTGTTTTTT.

The chain has TRBV5-1 and TRBJ1-2; the match to TRBD1 covers 7 bases. Germline assignment: CDR1 SGHRS and CDR2 YFSETQ. The CDR3 loop spans 14 amino acids. J lost 6 bases, V lost 0 bases, and 5 bases had no gene match. This CDR3 is CASSLASGGNGYTF. The CDR3 DNA follows: TGCGCCAGCAGCTTGGCCTCAGGGGGTAATGGCTACACCTTC. The complete variable domain, with remaining parts taken from reference TRBV5-1 and TRBJ1-2, reads KAGVTQTPRYLIKTRGQQVTLSCSPISGHRSVSWYQQTPGQGLQFLFEYFSETQRNKGNFPGRFSGRQFSNSRSEMNVSTLELGDSALYLCASSLASGGNGYTFGSGTRLTVV.

The chain links TRBV2 to TRBJ1-2; 7 nucleotides line up with TRBD1. The CDR3 sequence is 13 residues long. Germline V CDR1 and CDR2: SNHLY, FYNNEI. Unmatched junction bases numbered 7, after V lost 8 bases and J lost 4 bases. The CDR3 DNA is TGTGCCAGCCGCGTGACAGGGATCTATGGCTACACCTTC. This encodes CASRVTGIYGYTF.